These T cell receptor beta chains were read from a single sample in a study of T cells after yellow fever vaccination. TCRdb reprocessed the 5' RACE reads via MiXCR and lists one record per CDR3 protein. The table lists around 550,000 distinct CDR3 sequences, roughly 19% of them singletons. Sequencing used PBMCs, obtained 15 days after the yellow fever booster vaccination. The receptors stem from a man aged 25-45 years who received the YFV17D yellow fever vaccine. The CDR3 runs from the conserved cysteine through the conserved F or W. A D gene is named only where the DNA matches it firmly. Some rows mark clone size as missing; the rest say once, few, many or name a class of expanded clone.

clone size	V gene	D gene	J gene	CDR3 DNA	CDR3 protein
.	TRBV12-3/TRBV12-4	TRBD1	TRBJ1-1	TGTGCCAGCAGGTTGTGGGACAGGGGGGGAACTGAAGCTTTCTTT	CASRLWDRGGTEAFF
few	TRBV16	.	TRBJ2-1	TGTGCCAGCAGCCAATTGCTCGGGACTGAGCAGGTCTTC	CASSQLLGTEQVF
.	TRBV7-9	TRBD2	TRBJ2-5	TGTGCCAGCAGCCCCGGGACTAGCGACCAAGAGACCCAGTACTTC	CASSPGTSDQETQYF
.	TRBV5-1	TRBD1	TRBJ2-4	TGCGCCAGCCGCCCCCTAACAGGGGTTGAAAACATTCAGTACTTC	CASRPLTGVENIQYF
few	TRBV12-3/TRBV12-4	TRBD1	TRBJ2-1	TGTGCCACCCAGACAGGGGGCAATGAGCAGTTCTTC	CATQTGGNEQFF
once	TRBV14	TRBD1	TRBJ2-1	TGTGCCAGCAGCCCTCCGGGACAGGTTATGGATGAGCAGTTCTTC	CASSPPGQVMDEQFF
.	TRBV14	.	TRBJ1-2	TGTGCCAGCAGCCAAGATACAGGAGAACATGTCTACACCTTC	CASSQDTGEHVYTF
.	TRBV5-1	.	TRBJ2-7	TGCGCCAGCAGCCCAAAGGACCAAGTTTCGACCTTTTCCTACGAGCAGTACTTC	CASSPKDQVSTFSYEQYF
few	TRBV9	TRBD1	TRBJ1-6	TGTGCCAGCAGCGGCGGACAGGGACCTAATTCACCCCTCCACTTT	CASSGGQGPNSPLHF
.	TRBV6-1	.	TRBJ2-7	TGTGCCAGCACCCCCGACGTGACAGGAGCCTACGAGCAGTACTTC	CASTPDVTGAYEQYF
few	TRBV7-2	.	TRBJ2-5	TGTGCCAGCAGCTTATCGTGGCAGGAGACCCAGTACTTC	CASSLSWQETQYF
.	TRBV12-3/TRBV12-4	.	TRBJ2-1	TGTGCCAGCAGCTCCGGGAGATCCTACAATGAGCAGTTCTTC	CASSSGRSYNEQFF
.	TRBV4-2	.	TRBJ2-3	TGTGCCAGCAGCCAAGATAATCACCGGGGGGATACGCAGTATTTT	CASSQDNHRGDTQYF
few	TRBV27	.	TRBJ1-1	TGTGCCAGCAGTTTACTCAGGAACACTGAAGCTTTCTTT	CASSLLRNTEAFF
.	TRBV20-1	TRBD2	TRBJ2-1	TGCAGTGGGGGGACTAGCGGGGGCAATGAGCAGTTCTTC	CSGGTSGGNEQFF
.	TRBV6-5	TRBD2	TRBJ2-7	TGTGCCAGCAGTTACTCGAGCGGGAGGACTAACTCACCTTCCTACGAGCAGTACTTC	CASSYSSGRTNSPSYEQYF
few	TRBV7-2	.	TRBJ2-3	TGTGCCAGCAGCTTAGGGAGGAGTCTTACCGCAGATACGCAGTATTTT	CASSLGRSLTADTQYF
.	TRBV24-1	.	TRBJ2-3	TGTGCCACCAGTGATATAACAGATACGCAGTATTTT	CATSDITDTQYF
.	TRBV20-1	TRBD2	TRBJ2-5	TGCAGTGCTAGGGCGGGAGAGGGGAGAGAGACCCAGTACTTC	CSARAGEGRETQYF
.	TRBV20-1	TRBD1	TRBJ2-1	TGCAGTGCTGAAGACAGGGATCGCTACAATGAGCAGTTCTTC	CSAEDRDRYNEQFF
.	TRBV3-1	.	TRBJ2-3	TGTGCCAGCAGCCACCCGGGGCCCGCAGATACGCAGTATTTT	CASSHPGPADTQYF
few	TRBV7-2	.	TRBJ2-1	TGTGCCAGCGTGATGGGTTGGGACTACAATGAGCAGTTCTTC	CASVMGWDYNEQFF
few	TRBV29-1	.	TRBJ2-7	TGCAGCGCCCGTGAAGGATGGTACGAGCAGTACTTC	CSAREGWYEQYF
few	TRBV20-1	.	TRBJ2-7	TGCAGTGCTAGAGTTCTAGGGACTGCTACCTACGAGCAGTACTTC	CSARVLGTATYEQYF
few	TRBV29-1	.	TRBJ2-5	TGCAGCCTCCTGGGGGTCCAAGAGACCCAGTACTTC	CSLLGVQETQYF
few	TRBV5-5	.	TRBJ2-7	TGTGCCAGCAGCTACACAGGCGCGGGCCCGTACGAGCAGTACTTC	CASSYTGAGPYEQYF
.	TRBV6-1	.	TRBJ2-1	TGTGCCAGCAGCCTTCTCAGTCAGGATGAGCAGTTCTTC	CASSLLSQDEQFF
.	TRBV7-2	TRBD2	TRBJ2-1	TGTGCCAGCAGCCGGACTAGCGGGAGTCGCCCTGAGCAGTTCTTC	CASSRTSGSRPEQFF
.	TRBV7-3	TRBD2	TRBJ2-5	TGTGCCAGCAGCTTCATACCCGGGACTAGACAAGAGACCCAGTACTTC	CASSFIPGTRQETQYF
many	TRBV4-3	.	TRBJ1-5	TGTGCCAGCAGCCAAGATCGGGGTCAGCCCCAGCATTTT	CASSQDRGQPQHF
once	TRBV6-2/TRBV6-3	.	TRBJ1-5	TGTGCCAGCAGTTACTCGCTGGGTTTGAGCAATCAGCCCCAGCATTTT	CASSYSLGLSNQPQHF
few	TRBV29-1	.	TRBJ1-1	TGCAGCGTTGAAGATCTCCGTCGGACTGAAGCTTTCTTT	CSVEDLRRTEAFF
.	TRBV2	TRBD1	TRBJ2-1	TGTGCCAGCAGTTGGACAGGGACGAGGAATGAGCAGTTCTTC	CASSWTGTRNEQFF
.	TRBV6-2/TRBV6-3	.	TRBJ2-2	TGTGCCACTAATCCCCTGCGGCAGGGAGACACCGGGGAGCTGTTTTTT	CATNPLRQGDTGELFF
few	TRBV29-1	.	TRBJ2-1	TGCAGCGTTGAAGCGTACTCCTACAATGAGCAGTTCTTC	CSVEAYSYNEQFF
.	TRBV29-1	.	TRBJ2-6	TGCAGCGTTGATGCACAAAGTTTGACCTCTGGGGCCAACGTCCTGACTTTC	CSVDAQSLTSGANVLTF
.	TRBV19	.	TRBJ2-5	TGTGCCAGTAGTATAGATCCAGAGACCCAGTACTTC	CASSIDPETQYF
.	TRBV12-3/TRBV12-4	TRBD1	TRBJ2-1	TGTGCCAGCAGCCAATGGACAGGGGGTATCAATGAGCAGTTCTTC	CASSQWTGGINEQFF
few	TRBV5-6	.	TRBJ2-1	TGTGCCAGCAGCTCGTCCCTCTCCAGGGAGCAGTTCTTC	CASSSSLSREQFF
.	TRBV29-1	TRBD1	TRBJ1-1	TGCAGCGTTACGGGACAGGAATCTAATTTACCTGAAGCTTTCTTT	CSVTGQESNLPEAFF
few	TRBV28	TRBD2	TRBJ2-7	TGTGCCAGCAGTCCTCTAGCGGCCTACGAGCAGTACTTC	CASSPLAAYEQYF
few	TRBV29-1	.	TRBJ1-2	TGCAGCGTTACAGGTCTGGGTGGCTACACCTTC	CSVTGLGGYTF
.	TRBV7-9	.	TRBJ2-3	TGTGCCAGCAGCCTTCGGACCGAGAATACGCAGTATTTT	CASSLRTENTQYF
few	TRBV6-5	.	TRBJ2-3	TGTGCCAGCAGTTACTCGATCCCCCGGCTAGCGATCACAGATACGCAGTATTTT	CASSYSIPRLAITDTQYF
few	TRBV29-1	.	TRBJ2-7	TGCAGCGTAGATGGAAGCAACGAGCAGTACTTC	CSVDGSNEQYF
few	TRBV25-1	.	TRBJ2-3	TGTGCCAGCAACGGGACGGGGTTTCTTACAGATACGCAGTATTTT	CASNGTGFLTDTQYF
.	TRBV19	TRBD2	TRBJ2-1	TGTGCCAGTAGTATCGGACCTGGAGGAGCGGGAGTTTATGAGCAGTTCTTC	CASSIGPGGAGVYEQFF
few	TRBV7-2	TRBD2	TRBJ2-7	TGTGCCAGCAGCTTAACCGGGACTAGGGGATCCTACGAGCAGTACTTC	CASSLTGTRGSYEQYF
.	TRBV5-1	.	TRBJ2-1	TGCGCCAGCAGCTCTGGGACTGTCCTCTACAATGAGCAGTTCTTC	CASSSGTVLYNEQFF
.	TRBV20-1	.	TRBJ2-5	TGCAGTGTCTTAGTGCGCGAGACCCAGTACTTC	CSVLVRETQYF
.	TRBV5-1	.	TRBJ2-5	TGCGCCAGCAGCTTGGTGGCAGCCCCCGAGGAGACCCAGTACTTC	CASSLVAAPEETQYF
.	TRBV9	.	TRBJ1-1	TGTGCCAGCAGCGTAGGTGGCAGCGGGAACACTGAAGCTTTCTTT	CASSVGGSGNTEAFF
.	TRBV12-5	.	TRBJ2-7	TGTGCTAGTGGTTTTGATGTATCCTACGAGCAGTACTTC	CASGFDVSYEQYF
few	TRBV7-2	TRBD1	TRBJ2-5	TGTGCCAGCAGCCGAGACAGGGGCACCCAAGAGACCCAGTACTTC	CASSRDRGTQETQYF
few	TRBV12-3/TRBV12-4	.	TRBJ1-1	TGTGCCAGCAGTTTCCTGGGGGGCGCTGAAGCTTTCTTT	CASSFLGGAEAFF